The clone carrying this T cell receptor beta chain was picked up one time. Some clones are missing from TCRdb's copy, which holds only in-frame ones; the method was immunoSEQ multiplex PCR. The sample comprises tens of thousands of clones, 93% of which are singletons, and 0.2% to 0.25% rests with the top ten. The data derive from a study of technical replicates of blood from a few donors. The V and J ends lost 4 bases and 0 bases respectively, with 7 bases between them. This CDR3 is 13 amino acids long. The V gene's germline CDR1 is SGHNT and CDR2 YYREEE (reference sequence). The chain couples TRBV5-4 to TRBJ1-2, with D unclear. The sequence derives from a human donor in good health. What was sequenced was T cells isolated from PBMCs. The CDR3 DNA is TGTGCCAGCAGCCGTCTGTCTAACTATGGCTACACCTTC. Protein product: CASSRLSNYGYTF.